This TCR beta chain emerged from a study of cytomegalovirus exposure and HLA in healthy donors. Study-level results: A subsequent analysis found that TCR clusters from the first cohort also tended to co-occur in the 90 to 150 validation repertoires, with about 94% of cluster scores above 0. It was reported that the classifier diagnosed cytomegalovirus status with high specificity and sensitivity in both the original and validation cohorts.

Using immunoSEQ multiplex PCR, the repertoire was profiled, and TCRdb retains in-frame clones only, with some absent. The repertoire holds more than 80,000 clones, with around 96% as singletons. CDR1 and CDR2 from the germline V gene are SGDLS and YYNGEE. CDR3 length: 14 amino acids. The ends were cut back, 4 bases at V and 7 bases at J, with 15 bases in the middle. A remark on this clone: Its antigen is not known.

The rearrangement joins TRBV9 to TRBJ1-3; tentatively, D is TRBD1 (6 bases). Sequencing used PBMCs. This clonotype was sampled from a woman aged 18-29 years in good health and CMV-seronegative. Here the CDR3 DNA reads TGTGCCAGCAGCCCTAATCCCCAGGGGAACACCATATATTTT. Residues: CASSPNPQGNTIYF.